These T cell receptor beta chains were read from a single sample in a study of T cells in localized non-small cell lung cancer. Data came from immunoSEQ multiplex PCR; TCRdb stores just in-frame clones and leaves some out. The table has about 53,000 clones, around 80% seen once. Source: peripheral blood mononuclear cells, taken before any cancer treatment. The receptors come from a man aged 40-75 years with stage III lung adenocarcinoma. Both conserved end residues are part of each CDR3. A D gene is named only where the DNA matches it firmly.

V gene	D gene	J gene	CDR3 protein
TRBV11-2	-	TRBJ2-3	CASSLDLNLRADTQYF
TRBV7-8	-	TRBJ1-1	CASSVTGPVNTEAFF
TRBV6-6	-	TRBJ2-5	CASTPPEARPLETQYF
TRBV6-5	-	TRBJ1-2	CASTGGDGYTF
TRBV19	-	TRBJ1-2	CASSIIVGHPTF
TRBV2	-	TRBJ1-1	CAREGDNTEAFF
TRBV7-2	-	TRBJ2-7	CASSLAGHSPYEQYF
TRBV15	TRBD1	TRBJ1-6	CATSRGQGRSPLHF
TRBV6-1	-	TRBJ2-3	CASSLATRDTQYF
TRBV19	TRBD1	TRBJ1-5	CASSIWGRTGLHQPQHF
TRBV19	-	TRBJ2-3	CASSIETGTSTDTQYF
TRBV11-3	-	TRBJ2-7	CASSLGQDLYEQYF
TRBV4-3	TRBD1	TRBJ1-6	CASSQVDREHSPLHF